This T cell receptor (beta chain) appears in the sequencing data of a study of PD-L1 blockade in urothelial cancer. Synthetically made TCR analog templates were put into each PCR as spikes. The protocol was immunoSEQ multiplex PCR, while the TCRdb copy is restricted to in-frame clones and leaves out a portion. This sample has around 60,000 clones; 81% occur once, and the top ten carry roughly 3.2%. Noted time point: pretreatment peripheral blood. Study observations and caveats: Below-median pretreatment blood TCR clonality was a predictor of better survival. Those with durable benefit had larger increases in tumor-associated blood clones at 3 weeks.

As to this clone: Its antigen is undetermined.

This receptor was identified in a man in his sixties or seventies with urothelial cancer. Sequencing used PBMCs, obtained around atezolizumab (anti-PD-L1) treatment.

The CDR3 is CASSRDRADYGYTF. As DNA, the CDR3 is TGCGCCAGCAGCAGGGACAGGGCGGACTATGGCTACACCTTC. The rearrangement uses TRBV5-1 and TRBJ1-2, with 9 bases matching TRBD1. Trimming cost V 4 bases and J 3 bases; bases outside gene matches: 4. Looked up from germline, CDR1 is SGHRS and CDR2 is YFSETQ. The CDR3 is made up of 14 amino acids.